Below, 31 T cell receptor beta chains from the same sample are listed, as sequenced in a study of shared clonotypes between healthy human individuals. Using immunoSEQ multiplex PCR, the repertoire was profiled, and TCRdb retains in-frame clones only, with some absent. The sample shows 550,000 to 700,000 clones, around 78% of them seen only once. The specimen was memory CD4+ T cells sorted from blood. Subset: CD45RA-negative fraction. The receptors come from a woman in her thirties in good health.

The gene calls are TRBV5-1 and TRBJ1-1, with D maybe TRBD1 (6 bases). Germline-derived CDR1 and CDR2 are SGHRS and YFSETQ. Trimming removed 4 bases at V and 0 bases at J, with 13 bases between. This CDR3 is built from 15 residues. CDR3: CASSTGDILNTEAFF. The CDR3 region has the DNA TGCGCCAGCAGCACGGGGGACATATTGAACACTGAAGCTTTCTTT.

The table lists this clone with many counts. The rearrangement links TRBV27 to TRBJ2-3, with a weak D call TRBD2 (5 bases). From germline, CDR1 is MNHEY and CDR2 SMNVEV (reference sequence). This CDR3 is 13 amino acids long. Trimming removed 8 bases at V and 3 bases at J, with 12 bases between. DNA of the CDR3: TGTGCCAGCCGGGCAAAGCGGACAGATACGCAGTATTTT. As protein: CASRAKRTDTQYF.

As to this clone: Distinct nucleotide sequences in the sample also encode this CDR3. The chain has TRBV18 and TRBJ1-2; maybe TRBD1 (5 bases). V was cut by 2 bases and J by 3 bases, with 7 bases left in between. The CDR3 sequence is 13 residues long. In germline, CDR1 is KGHSH, CDR2 LQKENI. CDR3 coding DNA: TGTGCCAGCTCACCAGGGACGGACTATGGCTACACCTTC. Its translation: CASSPGTDYGYTF. Filled out from reference TRBV18 and TRBJ1-2, the complete variable domain reads NAGVMQNPRHLVRRRGQEARLRCSPMKGHSHVYWYRQLPEEGLKFMVYLQKENIIDESGMPKERFSAEFPKEGPSILRIQQVVRGDSAAYFCASSPGTDYGYTFGSGTRLTVV.

On this clone itself: Within the sample, other DNA sequences also encode this same CDR3. This chain connects TRBV5-1 to TRBJ2-1; 10 nucleotides align to TRBD2. Germline CDR1 is SGHRS and CDR2 is YFSETQ. Trimming cost V 5 bases and J 3 bases; bases outside gene matches: 5. The CDR3 length is 15 residues. CDR3 coding DNA: TGCGCCAGCAGTTCGGCTAGCGGGAGCTACAATGAGCAGTTCTTC. It codes for CASSSASGSYNEQFF.

In this sample, this clone turned up many times. The rearrangement uses TRBV10-2 and TRBJ2-2; TRBD2 matches at 11 bases. The V gene's germline CDR1 is WSHSY and CDR2 SAAADI. V gave up 6 bases and J gave up 6 bases; unmatched junction bases: 3. The CDR3 sequence is 14 residues long. The CDR3 loop is CASRLAGEAGELFF. CDR3 bases: TGCGCCAGCAGACTAGCGGGAGAAGCCGGGGAGCTGTTTTTT.

This rearrangement joins TRBV15 to TRBJ1-5, with TRBD1 matching 8 bases. This CDR3 is 15 amino acids long. V lost 0 bases and J lost 9; bases outside the gene matches: 7. Germline CDR1 and CDR2: LNHNV and YYDKDF (reference sequence). CDR3 region: CATSRDWDRIMPQHF. CDR3 coding DNA: TGTGCCACCAGCAGAGATTGGGACAGGATCATGCCCCAGCATTTT. Together with reference TRBV15 and TRBJ1-5, the CDR3 gives the full variable domain: DAMVIQNPRYQVTQFGKPVTLSCSQTLNHNVMYWYQQKSSQAPKLLFHYYDKDFNNEADTPDNFQSRRPNTSFCFLDIRSPGLGDTAMYLCATSRDWDRIMPQHFGDGTRLSIL.

A few counts support this clone. The chain combines TRBV5-5 with TRBJ2-7, with TRBD2 matching 12 bases. The CDR3 is 15 amino acids. Germline CDR1 SGHKS, CDR2 YYEKEE (reference sequence). Trimming took 4 bases from V and 6 from J; bases not matched to a gene: 8. The chain's CDR3 is CASSTPTSGSSEQYF. The CDR3 DNA sequence: TGTGCCAGCAGCACGCCGACTAGCGGGAGCTCCGAGCAGTACTTC.

This clone was detected a few times. The chain couples TRBV4-1 to TRBJ1-1, with D hard to call. Deletions cut 1 base from V and 3 bases from J, with 3 bases between. The CDR3 covers 12 residues. Germline CDR1 is MGHRA and CDR2 is YSYEKL. The CDR3 loop is CASSQGHTEAFF. CDR3 DNA sequence: TGCGCCAGCAGCCAAGGGCACACTGAAGCTTTCTTT.

The gene calls are TRBV29-1 and TRBJ2-4, with 8 nucleotides matching TRBD2. This CDR3 comprises 16 residues. V lost 4 bases and J lost 7; bases outside the gene matches: 15. CDR1 is SQVTM and CDR2 is ANQGSEA in the germline V gene. The CDR3 here is CSVGGYGAGVGNIQYF. CDR3 DNA sequence: TGCAGCGTTGGGGGTTATGGAGCGGGAGTCGGGAACATTCAGTACTTC.

V and J are TRBV11-2 and TRBJ2-1; 12 bases align to TRBD2. The CDR3 has 18 residues. CDR1 is SGHAT, CDR2 FQNNGV, per germline. The trim removed 3 bases at V and 6 bases at J, leaving 12 bases unmatched. The CDR3, as DNA: TGTGCCAGCAGCTTCCGGGCCCCGACTAGCGGGAGAATCAATGAGCAGTTCTTC. Translated: CASSFRAPTSGRINEQFF.

V is TRBV2 and J is TRBJ1-2, with D unclear. The germline gives CDR1 SNHLY, CDR2 FYNNEI. With 6 bases removed from V and 3 bases from J, the gap between germline ends came to 14 bases. The CDR3 extends over 14 amino acids. The CDR3 DNA follows: TGTGCCAGCAGGGGCCCAAACTGGGACTATGGCTACACCTTC. Translation: CASRGPNWDYGYTF.

This chain uses TRBV7-2 with TRBJ1-2, with D possibly TRBD1 on 6 matching bases. CDR3 length: 15 amino acids. Deletions cut 1 base from V and 7 bases from J, with 16 bases between. Germline assignment: CDR1 SGHTA and CDR2 FQGNSA. DNA for the CDR3: TGTGCCAGCAGCTTAGATAAGGGGGGGCTCGGTGGCTACACCTTC. This translates into CASSLDKGGLGGYTF. Supplemented by reference TRBV7-2 and TRBJ1-2, the full variable domain reads GAGVSQSPSNKVTEKGKDVELRCDPISGHTALYWYRQSLGQGLEFLIYFQGNSAPDKSGLPSDRFSAERTGGSVSTLTIQRTQQEDSAVYLCASSLDKGGLGGYTFGSGTRLTVV.

The J gene is TRBJ2-2, the V gene TRBV2, with 14 bases that match TRBD2. This CDR3 is built from 16 residues. Germline lookup yields CDR1 SNHLY and CDR2 FYNNEI. Germline trimming cut 6 bases from V and 6 bases from J; bases unmatched to any gene: 6. CDR3 protein: CASRPPGLAGAGELFF. The DNA for the CDR3 is TGTGCCAGCAGGCCGCCGGGACTAGCGGGAGCCGGGGAGCTGTTTTTT.

The J gene is TRBJ1-2, the V gene TRBV2; D is uncertain. V lost 4 bases, J lost 5 bases, and 11 bases lay in between. Germline V lookup: CDR1 SNHLY, CDR2 FYNNEI. The CDR3 runs to 13 residues. CDR3: CASSGTSEYGYTF. Written as DNA, the CDR3 is TGTGCCAGCAGTGGAACCTCAGAATATGGCTACACCTTC.

This sequence joins TRBV7-9 and TRBJ2-1; the D gene is possibly TRBD2 (6 bases). The CDR3 extends over 14 amino acids. Germline-derived CDR1 and CDR2 are SEHNR and FQNEAQ (reference sequence). Trimming stripped 3 bases from V and 7 bases from J, with 13 bases between. The CDR3 loop reads CASSFMGGGNEQFF. CDR3 DNA: TGTGCCAGCAGCTTCATGGGAGGTGGTAATGAGCAGTTCTTC.

J is TRBJ2-1 and V is TRBV30, with TRBD2 matching 12 bases. The germline CDR1 and CDR2 sequences are GTSNPN and SVGIG (reference sequence). This CDR3 has 16 residues. V gave up 3 bases and J gave up 9 bases; unmatched junction bases: 12. The CDR3 sequence is CAWRGTSGRPLFEQFF. In DNA, the CDR3 is TGTGCCTGGAGAGGAACTAGCGGGAGGCCCCTTTTTGAGCAGTTCTTC. Based on the CDR3 plus reference TRBV30 and TRBJ2-1, the full variable domain is SQTIHQWPATLVQPVGSPLSLECTVEGTSNPNLYWYRQAAGRGLQLLFYSVGIGQISSEVPQNLSASRPQDRQFILSSKKLLLSDSGFYLCAWRGTSGRPLFEQFFGPGTRLTVL.

The gene calls are TRBV5-1 and TRBJ2-5; 7 nucleotides line up with TRBD1. The CDR3 totals 15 residues. The germline V gene encodes CDR1 SGHRS and CDR2 YFSETQ. The J segment lost 5 bases and the V segment lost 2 bases, leaving 9 bases of the junction unmatched. CDR3 bases: TGCGCCAGCAGCTTCACAGACAGGGTGTTTGAGACCCAGTACTTC. Translated: CASSFTDRVFETQYF.

This chain joins TRBV29-1 and TRBJ1-1, with a possible D match to TRBD1 (5 bases). The CDR3 is 16 amino acids. V was clipped by 5 bases and J by 3 bases, with 22 bases between them. Per germline, CDR1 SQVTM and CDR2 ANQGSEA. In DNA, the CDR3 is TGCAGCGTTTTAGTTAGCAGGGTATTCATGGACACTGAAGCTTTCTTT. Protein product: CSVLVSRVFMDTEAFF.

The DNA for the CDR3 is TGCGCCAGCAGCCAAGCTAAAGAGTCCTATGGCTACACCTTC. It yields the protein CASSQAKESYGYTF. J is TRBJ1-2 and V is TRBV4-1, with D hard to call. The V gene lost 1 base and the J gene lost 4 bases, with 10 bases spanning the gap. The CDR3 consists of 14 residues. Germline CDR1 and CDR2: MGHRA and YSYEKL.

Only one count was recorded for this clone. CDR3 in DNA: TGTGCCAGCAGTGAACGTGGACCCGTTGAAGGGACTGAAGCTTTCTTT. Its translation: CASSERGPVEGTEAFF. V usage is TRBV25-1 and J usage is TRBJ1-1; D unclear. CDR1 and CDR2 from the germline V gene are MGHDK and SYGVNS. The CDR3 extends over 16 amino acids. V lost 2 bases, J lost 5 bases, and 18 bases lay in between.

The count of this clone is one. The gene calls are TRBV2 and TRBJ2-5; unclear D gene. Germline CDR1 SNHLY, CDR2 FYNNEI. V lost 5 bases, J lost 4 bases, and 8 bases lay in between. There are 12 residues in the CDR3. In nucleotides, the CDR3 is TGTGCCAGCAGTTATGTACGAGAGACCCAGTACTTC. Translation: CASSYVRETQYF.

CDR3 coding DNA: TGCGCCAGCAGCCAAGTAGGGCGGGGCCCCGCCGCTGAGCAGTTCTTC. This translates into CASSQVGRGPAAEQFF. The chain recombines TRBV4-1 with TRBJ2-1, with D possibly matching TRBD2 (6 bases). Germline CDR1 is MGHRA and CDR2 is YSYEKL. This CDR3 region has 16 residues. Trimming cost V 1 base and J 9 bases, with 19 bases left between them.

The genes are TRBV7-9 and TRBJ1-1; D not resolved. V lost 3 bases and J 9 bases, leaving 20 bases between the germline ends. Germline assignment: CDR1 SEHNR and CDR2 FQNEAQ (reference sequence). The CDR3 spans 15 residues. The CDR3 DNA reads as TGTGCCAGCAGCTTCTTTGGCGGAGGTCGGACTAAAGCTTTCTTT. Its protein is CASSFFGGGRTKAFF.

The CDR3 nucleotides are TGTGCCAGCAGCTATTACACAGATACGCAGTATTTT. Amino acids: CASSYYTDTQYF. The V gene is TRBV7-9, the J gene TRBJ2-3, with no clear D. This CDR3 has 12 residues. V dropped 4 bases and J dropped 2 bases, with 4 bases sitting between them. The germline V gene encodes CDR1 SEHNR and CDR2 FQNEAQ (reference sequence).

The V and J genes are TRBV19 and TRBJ2-4; tentative D call: TRBD1 (6 bases). The germline V gene has CDR1 LNHDA and CDR2 SQIVND (reference sequence). Trimming stripped 3 bases from V and 0 bases from J, with 12 bases between. The CDR3 contains 16 residues. The CDR3 nucleotides are TGTGCCAGTAGTATTGGACAGAATATAGCCAAAAACATTCAGTACTTC. Translation gives CASSIGQNIAKNIQYF.

V is TRBV5-8 and J is TRBJ2-3; tentatively, D is TRBD1 (6 bases). Germline CDR1 is SGHTS and CDR2 is YDEGEE. The CDR3 loop spans 14 amino acids. V was shortened by 1 base and J by 4 bases, with 10 bases between the two germline ends. Written as DNA, the CDR3 is TGTGCCAGCAGCTTGAGGGGGAGTGCAGATACGCAGTATTTT. Amino acids: CASSLRGSADTQYF.

This clone was counted only a few times. This sequence joins TRBV28 and TRBJ1-1, with a tentative D call TRBD1 (5 bases). V lost 6 bases and J 10 bases, leaving 18 bases between the germline ends. Germline-derived CDR1 and CDR2 are MDHEN and SYDVKM. This CDR3 is 13 amino acids long. DNA for the CDR3: TGTGCCAGCAGCTCCGTACAGGCCGCCGGAGCTTTCTTT. Translation gives CASSSVQAAGAFF.

This rearrangement joins TRBV5-1 to TRBJ2-7; D not certain. The V end was cut by 1 base, the J end by 7 bases, with 12 bases between. CDR1 is SGHRS, CDR2 YFSETQ, per germline. This CDR3 comprises 13 residues. CDR3 nucleotides: TGCGCCAGCAGCTTGAAAGGGTCCGGGGAGCAGTACTTC. The encoded protein is CASSLKGSGEQYF.

V is TRBV7-2 and J is TRBJ2-2; no clear D. The V end was cut by 1 base, the J end by 3 bases, with 9 bases between. This CDR3 contains 15 residues. The V gene's germline CDR1 is SGHTA and CDR2 FQGNSA. The CDR3 loop is CASSLGITDTGELFF. The CDR3 DNA is TGTGCCAGCAGCTTAGGGATCACGGACACCGGGGAGCTGTTTTTT.

The rearrangement links TRBV9 to TRBJ2-5, with 9 positions matching TRBD1. J gave up 4 bases and V 3 bases, and 1 base lay outside the gene matches. The CDR3 is 13 amino acids. Germline loops: CDR1 SGDLS, CDR2 YYNGEE. The CDR3 here is CASSAGQGETQYF. CDR3 sequence (DNA): TGTGCCAGCAGCGCGGGACAGGGAGAGACCCAGTACTTC.

The chain employs TRBV7-9 and TRBJ2-3; 7 bases are a match to TRBD1. J gave up 2 bases and V 5 bases, and 16 bases lay outside the gene matches. The CDR3 covers 18 residues. Germline assignment: CDR1 SEHNR and CDR2 FQNEAQ (reference sequence). The CDR3 bases are TGTGCCAGCAGCCTCCGATTAAATTGGGGACAGCACACAGATACGCAGTATTTT. Translated: CASSLRLNWGQHTDTQYF.